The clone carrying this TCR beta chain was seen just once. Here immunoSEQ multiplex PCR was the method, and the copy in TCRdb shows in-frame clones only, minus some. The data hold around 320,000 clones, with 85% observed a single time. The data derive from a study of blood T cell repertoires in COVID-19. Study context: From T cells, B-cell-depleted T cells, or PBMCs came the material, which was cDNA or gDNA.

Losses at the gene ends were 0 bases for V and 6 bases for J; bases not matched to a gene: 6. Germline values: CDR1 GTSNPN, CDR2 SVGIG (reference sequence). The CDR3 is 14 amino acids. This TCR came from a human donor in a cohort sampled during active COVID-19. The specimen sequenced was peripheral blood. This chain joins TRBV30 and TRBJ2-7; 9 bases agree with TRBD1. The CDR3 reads CAWSVLGDRVEQYF. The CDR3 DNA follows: TGTGCCTGGAGTGTACTCGGGGACAGGGTCGAGCAGTACTTC.